This entry is about one TCR beta chain. This clone's antigen is unknown. The sample holds no much larger clone one base away, and base qualities are not on file. High-throughput TCR beta sequencing profiled peripheral blood CD8+ and CD4+ T cells from healthy donors, Susac syndrome patients and multiple sclerosis patients. Treatment-naive patients with stable or active relapsing-remitting disease fulfilling revised McDonald criteria were used as multiple sclerosis controls. Bulk CD8+ and CD4+ T cells were purified by magnetic negative isolation, whereas CD8+ TEMRA cells were enriched by FACS. Blood was drawn into EDTA tubes, processed within 24 hours, and PBMCs were isolated by density gradient centrifugation. PBMCs intended for TCR sequencing were cryopreserved in liquid nitrogen and thawed later in a water bath at 37 degrees C. The sorted or isolated CD4+, CD8+ and CD8+ TEMRA cells reached a purity of at least 90%.

This sample stems from a study of CD8 T cells in Susac syndrome (dated by TCRdb to between 2018 and 2020). At the level of the whole study: Whether CD8+ T cell activation and differentiation in Susac syndrome was antigen driven was tested using repertoire sequencing. CD8+ T cell repertoire clonality was compared between more than ten healthy donors, around 14 Susac syndrome patients and around 15 multiple sclerosis patients.

Study-level results and caveats: The number of individuals in the TCR sequencing and HLA analysis was acknowledged as relatively small.

The trim is 7 bases for V and 1 base for J, with a gap of 13 bases between the germline ends. Taken from cysteine to phenylalanine, the CDR3 has 14 residues. The DNA shown is the 42-base CDR3, in frame from base 1. For CDR1 and CDR2, the germline V gene (reference sequence) lists GTSNPN and SVGIG. RNA was extracted using the RNeasy kit, and about 0.45 to 1 ug of the RNA was reverse transcribed with random hexamers. TCR beta CDR3 regions were amplified with the immunoSEQ multiplex PCR assay covering 54 Vbeta and 13 Jbeta segments. PCR amplification bias was corrected using a synthetic template baseline for primer optimization and computational correction. In the paper's pipeline: Reads were annotated to V, D and J genes per IMGT and analyzed with immunoSEQ Analyzer, keeping only productive sequences. To calculate clonality, Shannon entropy was normalized by log2 of the number of productive unique sequences and then subtracted from one. For each patient and control, public and private clones were evaluated among the 100 most prevalent clones. Clones were defined as Susac-specific when absent from the healthy and MS cohorts, from 1052 published viral clones and from other ImmuneACCESS disease sequences. Through fastp at Q25 and MiXCR, TCRdb rebuilt clones from the public reads, retaining in-frame beta chains. Entries that share a CDR3 protein sequence are merged under the most common genes and DNA. These V and J calls originate from TCRdb's pipeline instead of the authors' own analysis. Present in this sample are about 130,000 distinct CDR3 sequences, 90% to 95% of which were seen just once. The ten largest account for around 0.24% of the sample.

The V and J segments used are TRBV30 and TRBJ2-2; no D segment can be confidently identified. The sequenced material came from CD8+ T cells from PBMCs. This clonotype was obtained from a human donor with multiple sclerosis. The base sequence is TGTGCCTTTGTATGGACCGAGAACACCGGGGAGCTGTTTTTT. This translates into CAFVWTENTGELFF.